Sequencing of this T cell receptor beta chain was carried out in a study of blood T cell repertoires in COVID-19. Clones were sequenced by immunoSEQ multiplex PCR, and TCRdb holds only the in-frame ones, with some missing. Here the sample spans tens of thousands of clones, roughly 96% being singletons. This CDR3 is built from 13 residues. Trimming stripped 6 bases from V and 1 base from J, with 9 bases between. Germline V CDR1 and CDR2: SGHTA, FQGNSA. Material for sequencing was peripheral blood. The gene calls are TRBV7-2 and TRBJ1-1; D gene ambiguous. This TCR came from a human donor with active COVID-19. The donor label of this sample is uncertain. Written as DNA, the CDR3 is TGTGCCAGCAGTCGTACAGCGAACACTGAAGCTTTCTTT. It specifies CASSRTANTEAFF. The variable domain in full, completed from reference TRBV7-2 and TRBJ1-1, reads GAGVSQSPSNKVTEKGKDVELRCDPISGHTALYWYRQSLGQGLEFLIYFQGNSAPDKSGLPSDRFSAERTGGSVSTLTIQRTQQEDSAVYLCASSRTANTEAFFGQGTRLTVV.